This T cell receptor beta chain was documented in a study of blood T cells in healthy people across ages. The study, taken as a whole, reports: Higher diversity and more naive CD4+ cells were features of long-lived donors, compared to aged donors. Unsorted PBMCs ruled out conclusive naive versus antigen-experienced comparison.

Per-sample PBMC isolation yielded at least 7 million cells. Sample-barcoded 5' priming and a J-beta primer mix drove a second PCR of roughly 6 to 12 cycles. TCRdb redid the calling of the 5' RACE reads with MiXCR, one entry per CDR3 protein. The repertoire includes over 1,500,000 distinct CDR3 sequences, about 50% of them detected once, and less than 2.5% sits in the top ten. Notes on this clonotype: Its specificity is unknown.

The CDR3 runs 15 residues. CDR1 is SEHNR and CDR2 is FQNEAQ in the germline V gene (reference sequence). V trimming: 5 bases; J trimming: 0 bases; junction bases outside the gene matches: 6. The chain joins TRBV7-9 to TRBJ1-1; 7 nucleotides agree with TRBD1. The receptor's source is a woman in her thirties or forties in good health. The sequencing input was blood. The CDR3 coding sequence is TGTGCCAGCAGCGATTCGGACAGGATGAACACTGAAGCTTTCTTT. Translation gives CASSDSDRMNTEAFF.